This T cell receptor (beta chain) was captured in a study of cytomegalovirus exposure and HLA in healthy donors. Study observations and caveats: Most TCRs appeared rarely, but some public TCRs recurred in many donors. A later analysis found first-cohort TCR clusters tended to co-occur in the 120 validation repertoires. The authors enumerated some 160 TCR beta chains as linked to cytomegalovirus.

Libraries were prepared by immunoSEQ multiplex PCR; TCRdb keeps only in-frame clonotypes and omits some of them. The sample includes around 180,000 clones, more than 75% seen only once; the top ten take about 1.6%. Germline V gene sequence: CDR1 SEHNR, CDR2 FQNEAQ (reference sequence). The CDR3 covers 15 residues. With 1 base clipped from V and 9 bases from J, the junction kept 7 bases outside the gene matches. The donors were members of the roughly 120-subject validation cohort (separate from the roughly 670-subject first cohort). This clone was observed a single time. The target antigen is unknown. Sequencing was performed on PBMCs. The source of this sequence is a woman aged 18-29 years in good health and CMV-seronegative. The genes are TRBV7-9 and TRBJ1-5, with 9 nucleotides matching TRBD1. The CDR3 DNA reads TGTGCCAGCAGCTTAGGGGGACAGGGCGATGGGCCCCAGCATTTT. Amino acid sequence: CASSLGGQGDGPQHF.